These 17 T cell receptor beta chains originate from one sample sequenced in a study of CD8+ T cells in alopecia areata. Sample treatment: oral pan-JAK inhibitor, 5-10 mg twice daily. Extraction of RNA preceded its reverse transcription into cDNA, which served as the sequencing template. Method: immunoSEQ multiplex PCR; TCRdb's copy keeps in-frame clones and lacks some. The sample yields 150,000 to 200,000 clones, roughly three fifths seen once. The sequencing used CD4+ T cells sorted from blood, collected between weeks 49 and 50, from a patient treated with tofacitinib. These receptors were obtained from a human donor with alopecia areata.

J is TRBJ2-5 and V is TRBV5-6; 12 nucleotides agree with TRBD1. The germline V gene encodes CDR1 SGHDT and CDR2 YYEEEE. CDR3 length equals 14 residues. Trimming at V came to 5 bases and at J to 3 bases, leaving 2 bases not matched to a gene. Written as DNA, the CDR3 is TGTGCCAGCAGGGGACAGGGGGCCGAAGAGACCCAGTACTTC. This codes for CASRGQGAEETQYF.

V is TRBV5-1 and J is TRBJ2-5; TRBD2 might be the D (6 bases). With 1 base removed from V and 3 bases from J, the gap between germline ends came to 10 bases. Looked up from germline, CDR1 is SGHRS and CDR2 is YFSETQ. There are 14 residues in the CDR3. The CDR3 spells CASSLFGGEETQYF. In DNA, the CDR3 is TGCGCCAGCAGCTTGTTCGGGGGTGAAGAGACCCAGTACTTC.

The sample holds many counts of this clone. This sample also contains other DNA sequences that code for the same CDR3. CDR3 in DNA: TGTGCCTGGCGAGACGTCTCCTACGAGCAGTACTTC. It translates to CAWRDVSYEQYF. The chain joins TRBV30 to TRBJ2-7; no definite D call. The CDR3 length is 12 residues. The germline V and J ends were trimmed by 5 bases and 0 bases, with 8 bases remaining between them. Germline V gives CDR1 GTSNPN, CDR2 SVGIG (reference sequence).

The gene calls are TRBV7-2 and TRBJ1-1; unclear D gene. V was clipped by 4 bases and J by 3 bases, with 9 bases between them. This CDR3 comprises 13 residues. Germline CDR1 and CDR2: SGHTA and FQGNSA. The CDR3 loop reads CASSSRRYTEAFF. The CDR3 DNA is TGTGCCAGCAGCTCGAGACGGTACACTGAAGCTTTCTTT.

This sequence joins TRBV7-9 and TRBJ1-6; D unclear. The CDR3 totals 14 residues. Germline CDR1 is SEHNR and CDR2 is FQNEAQ (reference sequence). V was clipped by 5 bases and J by 7 bases, with 12 bases between them. In DNA form, the CDR3 reads TGTGCCAGCAGCCACGAATTTTCCAATTCACCCCTCCACTTT. This encodes CASSHEFSNSPLHF. Supplemented by reference TRBV7-9 and TRBJ1-6, the full variable domain reads DTGVSQNPRHKITKRGQNVTFRCDPISEHNRLYWYRQTLGQGPEFLTYFQNEAQLEKSRLLSDRFSAERPKGSFSTLEIQRTEQGDSAMYLCASSHEFSNSPLHFGNGTRLTVT.

Only a few counts were recorded for this clone. This chain links TRBV28 with TRBJ1-1; D is unresolved. Trimming stripped 3 bases from V and 4 bases from J, with 15 bases between. CDR3 size: 15 residues. Germline CDR1 is MDHEN and CDR2 is SYDVKM. This chain's CDR3 is CASSFPGILITEAFF. CDR3 bases: TGTGCCAGCAGTTTCCCGGGGATTTTAATCACTGAAGCTTTCTTT. Looking up the rest from reference TRBV28 and TRBJ1-1 gives the full variable domain: DVKVTQSSRYLVKRTGEKVFLECVQDMDHENMFWYRQDPGLGLRLIYFSYDVKMKEKGDIPEGYSVSREKKERFSLILESASTNQTSMYLCASSFPGILITEAFFGQGTRLTVV.

V is TRBV4-3 and J is TRBJ1-2; D remains ambiguous. Looked up from germline, CDR1 is LGHNA and CDR2 is YSLEER. The CDR3 length is 13 residues. V lost 0 bases, J lost 5 bases, and 7 bases lay in between. Here the CDR3 DNA reads TGCGCCAGCAGCCAAGAAGGGCAGTATGGCTACACCTTC. It translates to CASSQEGQYGYTF.

This chain joins TRBV27 and TRBJ1-2, with D tentatively TRBD1 (5 bases). The V end lost 4 bases, the J end lost 8 bases, and 20 bases lay between the germline ends. Germline V gives CDR1 MNHEY, CDR2 SMNVEV (reference sequence). The CDR3 is made up of 15 amino acids. CDR3 amino acids: CASSSPAEGRGGYTF. CDR3 sequence (DNA): TGTGCCAGCAGTTCCCCCGCGGAGGGAAGGGGCGGCTACACCTTC.

The chain has TRBV5-1 and TRBJ2-7, with D uncertain. The CDR3 is made up of 15 amino acids. CDR1 and CDR2 (germline): SGHRS, YFSETQ. The ends were cut back, 0 bases at V and 0 bases at J, with 10 bases in the middle. CDR3 bases: TGCGCCAGCAGCTTGGAGGCCGAGAGCTCCTACGAGCAGTACTTC. It encodes CASSLEAESSYEQYF. Variable domain in full (rest from reference TRBV5-1 and TRBJ2-7): KAGVTQTPRYLIKTRGQQVTLSCSPISGHRSVSWYQQTPGQGLQFLFEYFSETQRNKGNFPGRFSGRQFSNSRSEMNVSTLELGDSALYLCASSLEAESSYEQYFGPGTRLTVT.

This clone has a handful of counts. V usage is TRBV27 and J usage is TRBJ1-1; D is possibly TRBD1 (6 bases). CDR3 length: 14 amino acids. Germline values: CDR1 MNHEY, CDR2 SMNVEV (reference sequence). V was cut by 3 bases and J by 1 base, with 9 bases left in between. The CDR3 reads CASSFGQQNTEAFF. CDR3 coding DNA: TGTGCCAGCAGTTTCGGACAGCAGAACACTGAAGCTTTCTTT.

A few counts support this clone. V is TRBV30 and J is TRBJ2-5, with 10 nucleotides matching TRBD2. The CDR3 spans 14 residues. The V segment lost 7 bases and the J segment 3 bases; nucleotides outside the gene matches: 8. Germline CDR1 and CDR2: GTSNPN and SVGIG (reference sequence). In nucleotides, the CDR3 is TGTGCCTATCAGACCGGGACTAGCGAAGAGACCCAGTACTTC. The encoded protein is CAYQTGTSEETQYF.

This chain joins TRBV20-1 and TRBJ2-7, with a weak D call TRBD2 (6 bases). The germline V gene encodes CDR1 DFQATT and CDR2 SNEGSKA (reference sequence). This CDR3 is 11 amino acids long. The ends were cut back, 6 bases at V and 4 bases at J, with 10 bases in the middle. The CDR3 DNA reads TGCAGTGCGGGGACTTGGTACGAGCAGTACTTC. Residues: CSAGTWYEQYF.

The rearrangement joins TRBV29-1 to TRBJ1-1; 7 bases line up with TRBD1. This CDR3 is 13 amino acids long. The V segment lost 7 bases and the J segment 3 bases; nucleotides outside the gene matches: 8. CDR1 is SQVTM and CDR2 is ANQGSEA in the germline V gene. This CDR3 reads CSARQGSDTEAFF. CDR3 coding DNA: TGCAGCGCTCGACAGGGTTCCGACACTGAAGCTTTCTTT. Drawing the rest from reference TRBV29-1 and TRBJ1-1, the complete variable domain is SAVISQKPSRDICQRGTSLTIQCQVDSQVTMMFWYRQQPGQSLTLIATANQGSEATYESGFVIDKFPISRPNLTFSTLTVSNMSPEDSSIYLCSARQGSDTEAFFGQGTRLTVV.

Notes on this clone: The junction departs from the called germline gene at one end, perhaps through a read error. V usage is TRBV29-1 and J usage is TRBJ2-7; no clear D gene. CDR1 is SQVTM and CDR2 is ANQGSEA in the germline V gene. The CDR3 sequence is 8 residues long. The CDR3 reads CSGSRTNF. The DNA of the CDR3 is TGCAGCGGCTCCCGGACGAACTTC.

Regarding this clone: Other DNA sequences from this sample encode an identical CDR3 as well. The gene calls are TRBV29-1 and TRBJ1-5; 7 bases are a match to TRBD1. CDR1 is SQVTM and CDR2 is ANQGSEA in the germline V gene. The CDR3 is 13 amino acids. The junction had 4 bases not matched to a gene; V was cut back by 6 bases and J by 2 bases. The CDR3 coding sequence is TGCAGCGTAGCCGACAGGGGCAATCAGCCCCAGCATTTT. Its translation: CSVADRGNQPQHF. The full variable domain, rest sourced from reference TRBV29-1 and TRBJ1-5, is SAVISQKPSRDICQRGTSLTIQCQVDSQVTMMFWYRQQPGQSLTLIATANQGSEATYESGFVIDKFPISRPNLTFSTLTVSNMSPEDSSIYLCSVADRGNQPQHFGDGTRLSIL.

This chain's CDR3 is CASSADFIQYF. CDR3 sequence (DNA): TGTGCCAGCAGTGCCGATTTCATTCAGTACTTC. The chain has TRBV6-1 and TRBJ2-4; D unclear. The CDR3 extends over 11 amino acids. The germline V gene has CDR1 MNHNS and CDR2 SASEGT. The V and J ends lost 4 bases and 9 bases respectively, with 7 bases between them.

J is TRBJ2-1 and V is TRBV15; D call uncertain. This CDR3 is 12 amino acids long. V was pared by 0 bases and J by 7 bases, with 4 bases between. Germline CDR1 reads LNHNV; CDR2 reads YYDKDF (reference sequence). The CDR3 here is CATSREGNEQFF. The CDR3 coding sequence is TGTGCCACCAGCAGAGAGGGTAATGAGCAGTTCTTC.